The 14 T cell receptor beta chains reported below all come from one sample, sequenced in a study of T cells in Graves' hyperthyroidism and ophthalmopathy. The CDR3 regions of TCR beta were amplified from RNA transcripts. The TCR CDR3 was amplified in a first-round RT-PCR using the HTBI primer set. TCRdb re-analysed the multiplex PCR reads in MiXCR, keeping a single row per CDR3 protein. Of hundreds of thousands of distinct CDR3 sequences in the sample, less than 25% were seen once. Specimen: blood. Every receptor here comes from a man aged 25-45 years with Graves' ophthalmopathy.

The table lists this clonotype with many counts. CDR3 amino acids: CASSAGLELGYGYTF. The CDR3 coding sequence is TGTGCCAGCAGTGCCGGACTGGAGCTCGGCTATGGCTACACCTTC. The chain recombines TRBV6-1 with TRBJ1-2, with unresolved D. Germline CDR1 and CDR2: MNHNS and SASEGT. Trimming removed 4 bases at V and 4 bases at J, with 16 bases between. The CDR3 contains 15 residues.

The sample holds a few counts of this clonotype. The rearrangement joins TRBV7-8 to TRBJ2-7; no definite D call. V dropped 3 bases and J dropped 3 bases, with 12 bases sitting between them. The CDR3 runs 14 residues. The germline V gene encodes CDR1 SGHVS and CDR2 FQNEAQ. The CDR3 nucleotides are TGTGCCAGCAGCTTCCGAATGAGTAGCTACGAGCAGTACTTC. This encodes CASSFRMSSYEQYF.

This clonotype has more than one count but fewer than ten. The rearrangement joins TRBV18 to TRBJ2-1, with TRBD1 as a possible D gene (5 bases). Germline V lookup: CDR1 KGHSH, CDR2 LQKENI. V was cut by 6 bases and J by 9 bases, with 15 bases left in between. This CDR3 region has 13 residues. The CDR3 sequence is CASSVQGYGEQFF. CDR3 bases: TGTGCCAGCTCCGTTCAGGGATATGGTGAGCAGTTCTTC.

This clonotype has more than one count but fewer than ten. V gene TRBV29-1 combines with J gene TRBJ1-1, with 7 positions matching TRBD1. V dropped 4 bases and J dropped 4; count of bases not matched to a gene: 12. The CDR3 totals 15 residues. Per the germline V gene, CDR1 is SQVTM and CDR2 is ANQGSEA. CDR3 coding DNA: TGCAGCGTTGTCCTGTACAACGCAGGGGGCACTGAAGCTTTCTTT. Its protein is CSVVLYNAGGTEAFF. Looking up the rest from reference TRBV29-1 and TRBJ1-1 gives the full variable domain: SAVISQKPSRDICQRGTSLTIQCQVDSQVTMMFWYRQQPGQSLTLIATANQGSEATYESGFVIDKFPISRPNLTFSTLTVSNMSPEDSSIYLCSVVLYNAGGTEAFFGQGTRLTVV.

This clonotype was observed a few times. The chain joins TRBV13 to TRBJ2-1, with D unclear. This CDR3 has 14 residues. Germline CDR1 PRHDT, CDR2 FYEKMQ (reference sequence). The V and J ends lost 5 bases and 10 bases respectively, with 18 bases between them. The CDR3 DNA follows: TGTGCCAGCAGCACTACGACACGCACTTGGGAGCAGTTCTTC. This sequence encodes CASSTTTRTWEQFF.

J is TRBJ1-2 and V is TRBV5-5, with 9 bases identical to TRBD1. Germline CDR1 is SGHKS and CDR2 is YYEKEE (reference sequence). V gave up 1 base and J gave up 0 bases; unmatched junction bases: 7. CDR3 length: 17 residues. CDR3 in amino acids: CASSLRRTGATNYGYTF. The CDR3 nucleotides read TGTGCCAGCAGCTTGAGGCGGACAGGGGCCACTAACTATGGCTACACCTTC.

This clonotype was recorded a few times. The chain couples TRBV13 to TRBJ2-1, with 7 positions matching TRBD2. V shed 5 bases, J shed 8 bases, and the junction held 3 bases outside the gene matches. This CDR3 has 12 amino acids. The germline gives CDR1 PRHDT, CDR2 FYEKMQ (reference sequence). The CDR3, as DNA: TGTGCCAGCAGCGGGAGGGACTATGAGCAGTTCTTC. Amino acid sequence: CASSGRDYEQFF.

The CDR3 sequence: CATGQVTYEQYF. In DNA form, the CDR3 reads TGTGCCACTGGACAGGTTACCTACGAGCAGTACTTC. The chain has TRBV10-3 and TRBJ2-7; 7 nucleotides align to TRBD1. The length of the CDR3 is 12 residues. The V and J ends lost 10 bases and 2 bases, in that order; junction bases with no gene match: 5. The V gene's germline CDR1 is ENHRY and CDR2 SYGVKD.

J is TRBJ2-4 and V is TRBV20-1; D call uncertain. The CDR3 extends over 15 amino acids. Germline values: CDR1 DFQATT, CDR2 SNEGSKA (reference sequence). With 2 bases removed from V and 8 bases from J, the gap between germline ends came to 19 bases. The CDR3 DNA sequence: TGCAGTGCTAGACTCGGCTTCCTAGAGAAGGACATTCAGTACTTC. Protein product: CSARLGFLEKDIQYF.

The V call is TRBV15, the J call TRBJ1-1; 7 positions match TRBD1. Per the germline V gene, CDR1 is LNHNV and CDR2 is YYDKDF (reference sequence). There are 14 residues in the CDR3. The trim removed 0 bases at V and 3 bases at J, leaving 1 base unmatched. The chain's CDR3 is CATSREGGDTEAFF. The DNA for the CDR3 is TGTGCCACCAGCAGAGAAGGGGGCGACACTGAAGCTTTCTTT.

This clonotype turned up a few times. The V call is TRBV28, the J call TRBJ2-3; 8 nucleotides line up with TRBD2. With V trimmed by 4 bases and J by 4 bases, 13 bases remained unmatched. CDR3 length: 17 amino acids. Germline-derived CDR1 and CDR2 are MDHEN and SYDVKM. In DNA, the CDR3 is TGTGCCAGCAGTTCCCACAGGGTTGCGGGGGGAGCAGATACGCAGTATTTT. Protein sequence: CASSSHRVAGGADTQYF.

The rearrangement uses TRBV10-2 and TRBJ2-7; D is perhaps TRBD2 (6 bases). Germline V CDR1 and CDR2: WSHSY, SAAADI. The CDR3 sequence is 16 residues long. V was pared by 3 bases and J by 2 bases, with 17 bases between. CDR3 DNA sequence: TGCGCCAGCAGTGACCAAGGAGGGGTAGCTACCTACGAGCAGTACTTC. Its protein is CASSDQGGVATYEQYF.

The sample holds one count of this clonotype. The chain links TRBV5-1 to TRBJ2-3; no reliable D call. Trimming left V 0 bases short and J 6 bases short, with 8 bases between. The germline V gene has CDR1 SGHRS and CDR2 YFSETQ. The CDR3 is 13 amino acids. This CDR3 is CASSLEGLDTQYF. The CDR3, as DNA: TGCGCCAGCAGCTTGGAGGGTTTGGATACGCAGTATTTT.

The chain recombines TRBV3-1 with TRBJ2-5, with 8 bases identical to TRBD2. The CDR3 length is 14 residues. Losses at the gene ends were 4 bases for V and 9 bases for J; bases not matched to a gene: 10. CDR1 and CDR2 from the germline V gene are LGHDT and YNNKEL (reference sequence). In DNA form, the CDR3 reads TGTGCCAGCAGCCCCCGGGAGGGCCTGACACCCCAGTACTTC. Translation: CASSPREGLTPQYF.